The T cell receptor beta chain under discussion was sequenced for a study of shared clonotypes between healthy human individuals. The protocol was immunoSEQ multiplex PCR, while the TCRdb copy is restricted to in-frame clones and leaves out a portion. The sample comprises around 430,000 clones, 70% to 80% of which are singletons, and roughly 13% rests with the top ten. The receptor was isolated from a woman aged 35 to 49 in good health. Some clones in this sample may be carry-over from other donors' samples. The sample comprised PBMCs.

The CDR3 DNA follows: TGTGCCAGCAGCACACGGACGGGAAAAAAAAATGAAAAACTGTTTTTT. This sequence encodes CASSTRTGKKNEKLFF. The chain uses TRBV9 and TRBJ1-4, with unresolved D. The germline V gene has CDR1 SGDLS and CDR2 YYNGEE. Deletions cut 4 bases from V and 5 bases from J, with 18 bases between. There are 16 residues in the CDR3.